This is a list of T cell receptor beta chains from one sample in a study of shared clonotypes between healthy human individuals. Profiling relied on immunoSEQ multiplex PCR, and the TCRdb table lists in-frame clones only, not all of them. The sample lists over 2,000,000 clones, 80% to 95% occurring once. Sample: naive CD8+ T cells from PBMCs. The receptors shown here come from a man aged 18 to 29 in good health. Some clones in this sample may be carry-over from other donors' samples. Both conserved end residues are part of each CDR3. The D gene is left open where the match is weak. Size is omitted from some rows. Given values are once, few, many or a class for expanded clones.

d_call: .
clone_size: .
v_call: TRBV4-1
j_call: TRBJ2-7
cdr3_nt: TGCGCCAGCAGCCAGGACAGCCTCACCACTCCCTCTTACGAGCAGTACTTC
cdr3_aa: CASSQDSLTTPSYEQYF

d_call: TRBD1
clone_size: .
v_call: TRBV10-3
j_call: TRBJ2-7
cdr3_nt: TGTGCCATCAGTGAGTCGATGGGGACAGGGGGCTACGAGCAGTACTTC
cdr3_aa: CAISESMGTGGYEQYF

d_call: .
clone_size: once
v_call: TRBV27
j_call: TRBJ1-5
cdr3_nt: TGTGCCAGCAGTTTTCAAGGGTTCGGCCAGCCCCAGCATTTT
cdr3_aa: CASSFQGFGQPQHF

d_call: .
clone_size: .
v_call: TRBV27
j_call: TRBJ2-7
cdr3_nt: TGTGCCAGTACGTCAGGGCCCGAGCAGTACTTC
cdr3_aa: CASTSGPEQYF

d_call: .
clone_size: .
v_call: TRBV14
j_call: TRBJ2-1
cdr3_nt: TGTGCCAGCAGCCAAGATCGGTGGGGCAATGAGCAGTTCTTC
cdr3_aa: CASSQDRWGNEQFF

d_call: .
clone_size: .
v_call: TRBV7-8
j_call: TRBJ2-1
cdr3_nt: TGTGCCAGCAAAAAGTACCCCGCGCAGGCAGACAATGAGCAGTTCTTC
cdr3_aa: CASKKYPAQADNEQFF

d_call: TRBD1
clone_size: .
v_call: TRBV5-6
j_call: TRBJ2-2
cdr3_nt: TGTGCCAGCAGTCCGGTGGGGGGACAGGCACGCACCGGGGAGCTGTTTTTT
cdr3_aa: CASSPVGGQARTGELFF

d_call: .
clone_size: .
v_call: TRBV28
j_call: TRBJ1-4
cdr3_nt: TGTGCCAGCAAGGCAGGGTTAGAAAAACTGTTTTTT
cdr3_aa: CASKAGLEKLFF

d_call: TRBD1
clone_size: .
v_call: TRBV15
j_call: TRBJ1-5
cdr3_nt: TGTGCCACCAGTTGGACAGGGGGATATAGCAATCAGCCCCAGCATTTT
cdr3_aa: CATSWTGGYSNQPQHF

d_call: .
clone_size: .
v_call: TRBV19
j_call: TRBJ1-2
cdr3_nt: TGTGCCAGTAGTATAAATTGGGAAGACAGGTATGGCTACACCTTC
cdr3_aa: CASSINWEDRYGYTF

d_call: TRBD2
clone_size: .
v_call: TRBV27
j_call: TRBJ2-7
cdr3_nt: TGTGCCAGCAGTTCCATGGGGCGGGAGGGCCCTGAGAAGTACTTC
cdr3_aa: CASSSMGREGPEKYF

d_call: TRBD2
clone_size: .
v_call: TRBV7-9
j_call: TRBJ2-1
cdr3_nt: TGTGCCAGCAACCCTCGGGGGGAGAAATCCTACAATGAGCAGTTCTTC
cdr3_aa: CASNPRGEKSYNEQFF

d_call: .
clone_size: few
v_call: TRBV2
j_call: TRBJ2-5
cdr3_nt: TGTGCCAGCAAGTGGAGGTCACAAGAGACCCAGTACTTC
cdr3_aa: CASKWRSQETQYF

d_call: TRBD1
clone_size: .
v_call: TRBV7-9
j_call: TRBJ1-1
cdr3_nt: TGTGCCAGCAGCCTCCGGGACAGGGGCACTGAAGCTTTCTTT
cdr3_aa: CASSLRDRGTEAFF

d_call: TRBD1
clone_size: .
v_call: TRBV27
j_call: TRBJ2-7
cdr3_nt: TGTGCCAGCACTCCAATGGTAGGGGACAGGGCATCCTACGAGCAGTACTTC
cdr3_aa: CASTPMVGDRASYEQYF

d_call: .
clone_size: .
v_call: TRBV14
j_call: TRBJ2-1
cdr3_nt: TGTGCCAGCAGCATCCGGCCCGGATTTACTGAGCAGTTCTTC
cdr3_aa: CASSIRPGFTEQFF

d_call: .
clone_size: .
v_call: TRBV7-2
j_call: TRBJ1-2
cdr3_nt: TGTGCCAGCAGCTTAGCGCAGGGAATGGAAACCCACTATGGCTACACCTTC
cdr3_aa: CASSLAQGMETHYGYTF

d_call: .
clone_size: .
v_call: TRBV7-3
j_call: TRBJ2-7
cdr3_nt: TGTGCCAGCAGCGTCTTTCACGAATACGAGCAGTACTTC
cdr3_aa: CASSVFHEYEQYF

d_call: .
clone_size: .
v_call: TRBV30
j_call: TRBJ2-7
cdr3_nt: TGTGCCTGGAGTGTTGGGTGGGGATACGAGCAGTACTTC
cdr3_aa: CAWSVGWGYEQYF

d_call: .
clone_size: .
v_call: TRBV4-3
j_call: TRBJ2-7
cdr3_nt: TGCGCCAGCAGCCCTCATCGCAGAGGACAGTCCTCCTACGAGCAGTACTTC
cdr3_aa: CASSPHRRGQSSYEQYF

d_call: TRBD2
clone_size: .
v_call: TRBV11-2
j_call: TRBJ2-2
cdr3_nt: TGTGCCAGCAGCTCGCGCCGGGGGGGTCGCGACACCGGGGAGCTGTTTTTT
cdr3_aa: CASSSRRGGRDTGELFF

d_call: .
clone_size: .
v_call: TRBV7-9
j_call: TRBJ2-5
cdr3_nt: TGTGCCAGCAGCTTAGCGCCGGGAGATCAAGAGACCCAGTACTTC
cdr3_aa: CASSLAPGDQETQYF

d_call: .
clone_size: .
v_call: TRBV9
j_call: TRBJ2-1
cdr3_nt: TGTGCCAGCAGCGTAGGCACCGCATGGGGCGATGAGCAGTTCTTC
cdr3_aa: CASSVGTAWGDEQFF

d_call: TRBD1
clone_size: .
v_call: TRBV5-3
j_call: TRBJ1-5
cdr3_nt: TGTGCCAGATTTGTCAGGGGGGTCGGCAATCAGCCCCAGCATTTT
cdr3_aa: CARFVRGVGNQPQHF

d_call: .
clone_size: .
v_call: TRBV19
j_call: TRBJ2-3
cdr3_nt: TGTGCCAGTAGTCCCACTAGATCTAGCACAGATACGCAGTATTTT
cdr3_aa: CASSPTRSSTDTQYF

d_call: TRBD1
clone_size: .
v_call: TRBV29-1
j_call: TRBJ1-2
cdr3_nt: TGCAGCGTCGACAGGGGTAGCTATGGCTACACCTTC
cdr3_aa: CSVDRGSYGYTF

d_call: .
clone_size: .
v_call: TRBV28
j_call: TRBJ2-1
cdr3_nt: TGTGCCAGCAGTTTATCCTCCCTATACCTCGGGGGCTCCTACAATGAGCAGTTCTTC
cdr3_aa: CASSLSSLYLGGSYNEQFF

d_call: TRBD1
clone_size: once
v_call: TRBV5-1
j_call: TRBJ1-1
cdr3_nt: TGCGCCAGCAGCTCAACAGGGGGGTCCACTGAAGCTTTCTTT
cdr3_aa: CASSSTGGSTEAFF

d_call: TRBD1
clone_size: .
v_call: TRBV27
j_call: TRBJ2-5
cdr3_nt: TGTGCCAGCAGTCCCAGGACAGGGGTTTTCGAGACCCAGTACTTC
cdr3_aa: CASSPRTGVFETQYF

d_call: TRBD2
clone_size: .
v_call: TRBV5-1
j_call: TRBJ2-5
cdr3_nt: TGCGCCAGCACGGGACTAGCGGGAGGGCCTAAAGAGACCCAGTACTTC
cdr3_aa: CASTGLAGGPKETQYF

d_call: .
clone_size: few
v_call: TRBV18
j_call: TRBJ1-2
cdr3_nt: TGTGCCAGCTCACCCCCGGGGGGATATGGCTACACCTTC
cdr3_aa: CASSPPGGYGYTF